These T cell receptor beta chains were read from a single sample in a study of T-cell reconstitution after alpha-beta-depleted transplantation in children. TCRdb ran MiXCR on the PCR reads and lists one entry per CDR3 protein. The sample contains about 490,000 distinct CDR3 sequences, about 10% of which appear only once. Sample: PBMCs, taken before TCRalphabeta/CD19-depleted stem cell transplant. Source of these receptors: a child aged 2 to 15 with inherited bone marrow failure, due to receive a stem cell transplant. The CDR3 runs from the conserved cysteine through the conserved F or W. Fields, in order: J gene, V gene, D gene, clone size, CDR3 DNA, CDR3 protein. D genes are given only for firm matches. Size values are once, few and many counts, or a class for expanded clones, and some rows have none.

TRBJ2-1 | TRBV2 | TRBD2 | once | TGTGCCAGCAGTGAAGCGCTTCAACTAGCGGGCTACAATGAGCAGTTCTTC | CASSEALQLAGYNEQFF
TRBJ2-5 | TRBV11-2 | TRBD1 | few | TGTGCCAGCAGCTCGACCGGGACAGGGGTCGGGGGCCAAGAGACCCAGTACTTC | CASSSTGTGVGGQETQYF
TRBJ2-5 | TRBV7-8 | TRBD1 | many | TGTGCCAGCAGCTTAATGCCCCCAGGGACAGAAGAGACCCAGTACTTC | CASSLMPPGTEETQYF
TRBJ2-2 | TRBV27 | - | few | TGTGCCAGCAGGCCCCTAGTAAGGGGACCGAACACCGGGGAGCTGTTTTTT | CASRPLVRGPNTGELFF
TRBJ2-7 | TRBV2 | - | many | TGTGCCAGCAGTGAAGTTCGTGCGAGCGAGCAGTACTTC | CASSEVRASEQYF
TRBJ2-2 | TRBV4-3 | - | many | TGCGCCAGCAGCCAGGCGGAGAGCACCGGGGAGCTGTTTTTT | CASSQAESTGELFF
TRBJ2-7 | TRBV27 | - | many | TGTGCCAGCAGTTTTCGGGTTAGCCAACCCTACGAGCAGTACTTC | CASSFRVSQPYEQYF
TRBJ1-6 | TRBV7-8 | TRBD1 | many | TGTGCCAGCAGCTTCGAATACAGGGGTTATAATTCACCCCTCCACTTT | CASSFEYRGYNSPLHF
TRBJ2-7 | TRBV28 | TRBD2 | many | TGTGCCAGCAGTTCCTCCGGGACTACTAACTACGAGCAGTACTTC | CASSSSGTTNYEQYF
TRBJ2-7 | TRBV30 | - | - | TGTGCCTGGAGTCCCTGGGACGTACAAAGCTCCTACGAGCAGTACTTC | CAWSPWDVQSSYEQYF
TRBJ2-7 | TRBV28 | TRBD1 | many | TGTGCCAGCAGTACCGGGGGACAGGGGGCATCCGAGCAGTACTTC | CASSTGGQGASEQYF
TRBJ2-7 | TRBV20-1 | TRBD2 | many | TGCAGTGCTAGAGATCTACTAGCGGGGATGAACGAGCAGTACTTC | CSARDLLAGMNEQYF
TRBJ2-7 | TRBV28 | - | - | TGTGCCAGCAGTTTATTTTCGTTGGGGGGCCACGAGCAGTACTTC | CASSLFSLGGHEQYF
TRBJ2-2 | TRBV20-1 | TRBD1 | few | TGCAGTGCTATCCGGGACAGGGATAGAGAGGAGCTGTTTTTT | CSAIRDRDREELFF
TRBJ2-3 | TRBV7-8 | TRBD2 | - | TGTGCCAGCAGTAACCCTAGCGGGATTACAGATACGCAGTATTTT | CASSNPSGITDTQYF
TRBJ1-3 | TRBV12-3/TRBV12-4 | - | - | TGTGCCAGCAGTTTTGGTCCTGGAGACACCATATATTTT | CASSFGPGDTIYF
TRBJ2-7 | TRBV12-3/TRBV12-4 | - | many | TGTGCCAGCAGCACAGATGGGGTTCGCGAGCAGTACTTC | CASSTDGVREQYF
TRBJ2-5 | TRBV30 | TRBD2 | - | TGTGCCTGGAGTGTCCTAGCGGAGCGTGGTGGGGTAACCCAAGAGACCCAGTACTTC | CAWSVLAERGGVTQETQYF
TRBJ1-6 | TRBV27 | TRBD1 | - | TGTGCCAGCAGTTGGGACAGAAAAAATTCACCCCTCCACTTT | CASSWDRKNSPLHF
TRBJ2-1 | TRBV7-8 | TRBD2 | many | TGTGCCAGCAGCTTAATCCTAGCGGGAGACAATGAGCAGTTCTTC | CASSLILAGDNEQFF
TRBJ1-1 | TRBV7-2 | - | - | TGTGCCAGCAGCTTAGAGGTCAGGGCCACTGAAGCTTTCTTT | CASSLEVRATEAFF
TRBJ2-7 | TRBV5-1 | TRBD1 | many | TGCGCCAGCAGCTTGGTAGGGACAGGGAGAAACGAGCAGTACTTC | CASSLVGTGRNEQYF
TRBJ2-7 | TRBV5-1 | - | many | TGCGCCAGCGCCCCTCTTAGCTCCTACGAGCAGTACTTC | CASAPLSSYEQYF